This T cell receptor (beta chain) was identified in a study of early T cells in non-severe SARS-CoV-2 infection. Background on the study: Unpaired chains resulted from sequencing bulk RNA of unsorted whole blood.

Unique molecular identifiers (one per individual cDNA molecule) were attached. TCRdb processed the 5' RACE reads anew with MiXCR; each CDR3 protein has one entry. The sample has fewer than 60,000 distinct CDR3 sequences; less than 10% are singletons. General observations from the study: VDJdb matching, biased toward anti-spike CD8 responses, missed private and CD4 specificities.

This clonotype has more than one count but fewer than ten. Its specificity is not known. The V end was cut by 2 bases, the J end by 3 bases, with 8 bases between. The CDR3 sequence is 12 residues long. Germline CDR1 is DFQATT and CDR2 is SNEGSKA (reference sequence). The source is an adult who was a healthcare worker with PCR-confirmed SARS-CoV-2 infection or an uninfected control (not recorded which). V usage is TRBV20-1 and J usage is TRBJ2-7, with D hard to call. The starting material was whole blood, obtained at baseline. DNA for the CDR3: TGCAGTGCTAGATTGCTTGACTACGAGCAGTACTTC. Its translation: CSARLLDYEQYF.